This T cell receptor beta chain was found in a study of T cell repertoires in cytomegalovirus infection (dated by TCRdb to between 2018 and 2021). At the level of the whole study: Donor HLA type was relevant to the analysis, because carriage of CMV infection together with the matching HLA type was indicated by public TCR beta signatures.

The germline V gene (reference sequence) sets CDR1 to LNHDA and CDR2 to SQIVND. Trimming at the junction amounts to 7 bases on V and 2 bases on J, and the germline ends lie 11 bases apart. Spanning cysteine to phenylalanine, the CDR3 consists of 13 amino acids. Kept here is only the CDR3 DNA, which spans 39 bases and is read in frame from base 1. Of note for this clonotype: Its antigen has not been determined. Base qualities are missing; no much larger clone stands one base away.

Study-wide conclusions, independent of this receptor: Carriers of CMV infection plus the relevant HLA type were discriminated by the cumulative frequency of public TCR beta family members in the study cohort and in an independent roughly 370-donor cohort. The ex vivo response was dominated by HLA-C-restricted CMV-specific TCR beta clonotypes, which also provided the single most frequent clonotype in two of eight donors.

Sequencing instrument: Illumina HiSeq 1500. TCRdb reran the public reads through fastp at Q25 and MiXCR, keeping productive beta chains. Each CDR3 protein appears once, grouped with its most common genes and DNA. The sample profile shows around 280,000 distinct CDR3 sequences; 8% to 10% of them were found once. The ten most abundant clones make up approximately 2.4% of the sample. This chain is built from TRBV19 and TRBJ1-1, and TRBD1 may be the D gene, going by 5 matching bases. The clonotype originates from a human donor in good health (CMV status not recorded). Some clones in this sample may be carry-over from other donors' samples. Sequences were obtained from PBMCs. The CDR3 region: CASTTQGNTEAFF. The nucleotides read TGTGCCAGTACAACTCAGGGAAACACTGAAGCTTTCTTT.